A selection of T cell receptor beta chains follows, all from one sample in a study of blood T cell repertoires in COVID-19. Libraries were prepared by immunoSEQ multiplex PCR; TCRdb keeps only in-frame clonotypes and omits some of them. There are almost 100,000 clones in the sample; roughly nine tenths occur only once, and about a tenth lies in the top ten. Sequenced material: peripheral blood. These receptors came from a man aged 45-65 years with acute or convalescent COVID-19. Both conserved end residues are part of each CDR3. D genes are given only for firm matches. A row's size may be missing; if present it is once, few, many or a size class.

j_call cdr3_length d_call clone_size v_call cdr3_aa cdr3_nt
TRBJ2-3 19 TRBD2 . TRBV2 CASEHGLLAGGTPQDTQYF TGTGCCAGCGAACACGGACTGTTAGCGGGAGGGACCCCCCAAGATACGCAGTATTTT
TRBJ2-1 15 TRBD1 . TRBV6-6 CASSYRTGSYNEQFF TGTGCCAGCAGTTACCGGACAGGGTCCTACAATGAGCAGTTCTTC
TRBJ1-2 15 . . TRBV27 CASSLSPPGAYGYTF TGTGCCAGCAGTTTGTCCCCTCCTGGGGCCTATGGCTACACCTTC
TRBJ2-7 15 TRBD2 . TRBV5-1 CASSHSSGSSYEQYF TGCGCCAGCAGCCACTCTAGCGGGAGCTCCTACGAGCAGTACTTC
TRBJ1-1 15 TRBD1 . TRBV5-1 CASSLHDRGATEAFF TGCGCCAGCAGCTTGCATGACAGGGGGGCCACTGAAGCTTTCTTT
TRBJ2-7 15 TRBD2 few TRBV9 CASSAGTSGFREQYF TGTGCCAGCAGCGCCGGGACTAGCGGATTTCGTGAGCAGTACTTC
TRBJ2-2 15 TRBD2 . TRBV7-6 CASSLGGSRAGELFF TGTGCCAGCAGCTTAGGCGGGAGTAGGGCCGGGGAGCTGTTTTTT
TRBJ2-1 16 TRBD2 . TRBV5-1 CASSLTSGTSYNEQFF TGCGCCAGCAGCTTAACTAGCGGAACCTCCTACAATGAGCAGTTCTTC
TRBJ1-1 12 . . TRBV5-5 CASNVGSTEAFF TGTGCAAGCAACGTAGGGAGTACTGAAGCTTTCTTT
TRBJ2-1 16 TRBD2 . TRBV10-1 CASSSGLAETTNEQFF TGCGCCAGCAGTTCTGGACTAGCGGAAACCACCAATGAGCAGTTCTTC
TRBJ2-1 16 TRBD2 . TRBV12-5 CASGLVGLAEGGEQFF TGTGCTAGTGGTTTGGTAGGACTAGCGGAAGGGGGTGAGCAGTTCTTC